This is a list of T cell receptor beta chains from one sample in a study of shared clonotypes between healthy human individuals. Clones were sequenced by immunoSEQ multiplex PCR, and TCRdb holds only the in-frame ones, with some missing. The profile shows roughly 500,000 clones, 60% to 85% of them singletons. The specimen sequenced was PBMCs. These receptors all come from a woman in her 40s in good health. Some clones in this sample may be carry-over from other donors' samples. Each CDR3 is given with its conserved first and last residue. Each record gives: J gene, D gene, V gene, clone size, CDR3 length, CDR3 DNA, CDR3 protein. D genes are given only for firm matches. Clone size is not always given. Where it is, it says once, few, many or a class for expanded clones.

>TRBJ2-5|NA|TRBV18|NA|14
TGTGCCAGCTCACCCGGACGGCTCCAAGAGACCCAGTACTTC
CASSPGRLQETQYF
>TRBJ2-7|NA|TRBV11-2|NA|12
TGTGCCAGCAGCTTAATTGACGGGGAGCAGTACTTC
CASSLIDGEQYF
>TRBJ2-1|NA|TRBV5-4|NA|12
TGTGCCAGCAGTACAGGACTGAATGAGCAGTTCTTC
CASSTGLNEQFF
>TRBJ1-2|TRBD1|TRBV6-1|NA|13
TGTGCCAGCAGTGTGCTCCCGACAGGGGGCGACACCTTC
CASSVLPTGGDTF
>TRBJ2-1|TRBD2|TRBV5-1|NA|15
TGCGCCAGTAAAACTACTAGCGGGAGTATGTATGAGCAGTTCTTC
CASKTTSGSMYEQFF
>TRBJ2-7|NA|TRBV7-9|NA|13
TGTGCCAGCAGCTTAGCACTGCCCTACGAGCAGTACTTC
CASSLALPYEQYF
>TRBJ2-2|NA|TRBV4-2|NA|16
TGTGCCAGCAGCCAGGTCCGAGCTGGGGACACCGGGGAGCTGTTTTTT
CASSQVRAGDTGELFF
>TRBJ2-7|NA|TRBV5-1|NA|15
TGCGCCAGCAGCCCGTTCCAGCGTCCGTCCTACGAGCAGTACTTC
CASSPFQRPSYEQYF
>TRBJ2-5|NA|TRBV7-3|NA|14
TGTGCCAGCAGCTTAAATGGGGGTGTTGAGACCCAGTACTTC
CASSLNGGVETQYF
>TRBJ2-6|NA|TRBV4-2|NA|16
TGTGCCAGCAGCCAAGAAGGGGGCTCTGGGGCCAACGTCCTGACTTTC
CASSQEGGSGANVLTF
>TRBJ1-4|NA|TRBV7-2|many|14
TGTGCCAGCAGCCAAACGGGCAGAGGTGAAAAACTGTTTTTT
CASSQTGRGEKLFF
>TRBJ2-7|NA|TRBV2|NA|14
TGTGCCAGCACCGGTATGGCGGTCGCCTACGAGCAGTACTTC
CASTGMAVAYEQYF
>TRBJ2-1|TRBD2|TRBV29-1|NA|13
TGCAGCAGCTTAGGCGGGAGTAGGAATGAGCAGTTCTTC
CSSLGGSRNEQFF
>TRBJ2-5|TRBD2|TRBV4-1|few|18
TGCGCCAGCAGCCGACAACCGGGACTAGCGGGAGGAAAAGAGACCCAGTACTTC
CASSRQPGLAGGKETQYF
>TRBJ2-7|NA|TRBV10-3|NA|12
TGTGCCATCAGTGAGATCCTGGGCGAGCAGTACTTC
CAISEILGEQYF
>TRBJ2-7|NA|TRBV11-3|once|14
TGTGCCAGCAGTCCAGCCCCGGGACACGAAGAGCAGTACTTC
CASSPAPGHEEQYF
>TRBJ2-7|NA|TRBV7-2|NA|15
TGTGCCAGCAGCTTAAGGGCAGGGGGGGACTACGAGCAGTACTTC
CASSLRAGGDYEQYF
>TRBJ2-6|TRBD1|TRBV9|NA|19
TGTGCCAGCAGCGTTCTAACCGGGACAGCTAACTCTGGGGCCAACGTCCTGACTTTC
CASSVLTGTANSGANVLTF
>TRBJ2-7|TRBD1|TRBV28|NA|13
TGTGCCAGCAGCTTGTTAGGGACAGACGAGCAGTACTTC
CASSLLGTDEQYF
>TRBJ2-7|NA|TRBV5-1|NA|13
TGCGCCAGCAACTTGGCCGGCAGCTACGAGCAGTACTTC
CASNLAGSYEQYF
>TRBJ2-5|NA|TRBV15|NA|15
TGTGCCACCAGCAGAGGCAGCCAGAGGGGGGAGACCCAGTACTTC
CATSRGSQRGETQYF
>TRBJ2-2|NA|TRBV27|NA|13
TGTGCCAGCAGTTTTGGCCGCACCGGGGAGCTGTTTTTT
CASSFGRTGELFF
>TRBJ1-2|NA|TRBV7-8|NA|15
TGTGCCAGCAGCTTAACTTCTCCGGCTAACTATGGCTACACCTTC
CASSLTSPANYGYTF
>TRBJ2-3|NA|TRBV19|NA|14
TGTGCCAGTAGTATACCCTTATCTAGAGATACGCAGTATTTT
CASSIPLSRDTQYF
>TRBJ2-7|NA|TRBV10-1|few|12
TGCGCCAGCAGTGAAGGAGGCTACGAGCAGTACTTC
CASSEGGYEQYF
>TRBJ2-1|NA|TRBV20-1|NA|10
TGCAGTGGGGTCGGGAATGAGCAGTTCTTC
CSGVGNEQFF
>TRBJ2-7|NA|TRBV2|NA|16
TGTGCCAGCAGTGGGAGCTTAGGGCTAGCGCCTTACGAGCAGTACTTC
CASSGSLGLAPYEQYF
>TRBJ2-7|NA|TRBV6-6|few|14
TGTGCCAGCAGCAACGACAGGGAGGTCGCCGAGCAGTACTTC
CASSNDREVAEQYF
>TRBJ2-7|TRBD1|TRBV19|NA|15
TGTGCCAGTAGTGTTGGGACAGTACTACCCTACGAGCAGTACTTC
CASSVGTVLPYEQYF
>TRBJ2-3|NA|TRBV11-2|NA|15
TGTGCCAGCAGCGAAGGTTTTTGGGGCACAGATACGCAGTATTTT
CASSEGFWGTDTQYF
>TRBJ1-5|NA|TRBV7-3|NA|18
TGTGCCAGCAGCCTGATTACCGGGACATCTCGTTGCAATCAGCCCCAGCATTTT
CASSLITGTSRCNQPQHF
>TRBJ2-1|TRBD1|TRBV29-1|NA|15
TGCAGCGTACAAACAGGGGGTGGGTTTTCTGATGAGCAGTTCTTC
CSVQTGGGFSDEQFF
>TRBJ1-5|NA|TRBV6-5|once|15
TGTGCCAGCAGTAAACAGCAGGGGCATGGTCAGCCCCAGCATTTT
CASSKQQGHGQPQHF
>TRBJ1-2|TRBD1|TRBV7-3|few|13
TGTGCCAGCAGCTTTACGACAGGGGCTGGCTACACCTTC
CASSFTTGAGYTF
>TRBJ1-5|NA|TRBV19|many|14
TGTGCCAGTAGTATAACAGGGAATGGGCAGCCCCAGCATTTT
CASSITGNGQPQHF
>TRBJ2-3|TRBD2|TRBV5-1|NA|15
TGCGCCAGCAGCTGGACTAGCGGGAGGGGGCATACGCAGTATTTT
CASSWTSGRGHTQYF